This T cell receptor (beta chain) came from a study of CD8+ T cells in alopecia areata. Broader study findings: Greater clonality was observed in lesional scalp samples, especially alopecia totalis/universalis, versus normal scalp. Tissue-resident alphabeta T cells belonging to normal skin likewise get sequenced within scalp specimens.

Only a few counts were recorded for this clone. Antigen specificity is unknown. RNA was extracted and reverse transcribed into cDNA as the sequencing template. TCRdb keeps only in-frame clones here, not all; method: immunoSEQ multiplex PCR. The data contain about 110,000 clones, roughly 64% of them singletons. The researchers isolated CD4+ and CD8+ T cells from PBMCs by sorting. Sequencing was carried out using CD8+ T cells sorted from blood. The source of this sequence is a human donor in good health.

Here the CDR3 DNA reads TGTGCCAGCACCTCTGGGGCCAACGTCCTGACTTTC. As protein: CASTSGANVLTF. The V call is TRBV2, the J call TRBJ2-6; D not certain. V lost 7 bases, J lost 0 bases, and 1 base lay in between. The CDR3 consists of 12 residues. Looked up from germline, CDR1 is SNHLY and CDR2 is FYNNEI.